This T cell receptor beta chain derives from a study of shared clonotypes between healthy human individuals. Background on the study: CD4 naive cells filled three plates per donor, CD4 memory three, CD8 naive two and CD8 memory one.

Study findings and constraints: Across a handful of donors, naive CD4 shared roughly 5.1%, naive CD8 over 3%, memory CD4 about 2.5%, memory CD8 0.4%. The sole specimen, blood, was sampled, and tissue repertoires likely differ.

The CDR3 sequence is 15 residues long. Germline assignment: CDR1 SGHRS and CDR2 YFSETQ. V was clipped by 3 bases and J by 5 bases; unmatched bases: 8. Original processing notes: ImmunoSEQ gave junction-only sequences without quality scores, so filtering differed. Clones were read by immunoSEQ multiplex PCR, and TCRdb kept only the in-frame ones, dropping some. That table gives V, J and clone size, and the DNA gave D and trimming. This table holds 2 million to 2.5 million clones, roughly 93% found once. This clone showed up just once. Its antigen is as yet unknown. The chain has TRBV5-1 and TRBJ2-5; TRBD2 matches 9 bases. This sequence was found in a man between 18 and 29 years old in good health. Some clones in this sample may be carry-over from other donors' samples. Sequenced input: naive CD4+ T cells from PBMCs. The subset was: CD45RA+ positively selected. CDR3 bases: TGCGCCAGCAGCTCCCAGGCGGGAGGGGAGGAGACCCAGTACTTC. It yields the protein CASSSQAGGEETQYF.